This TCR beta chain stems from a study of vaccination and CD4 T cells after COVID-19. Study overall: Each enrolled participant received a two-dose regimen of either BNT162b2 or mRNA-1273 vaccine.

Points on this clonotype: As yet, its antigen is unknown.

The length of the CDR3 is 13 residues. The germline V gene has CDR1 LNHNV and CDR2 YYDKDF (reference sequence). V was clipped by 1 base and J by 3 bases, with 6 bases between them. The sample's treatment: roughly ten-day PBMC culture with coronavirus spike peptide pools or control peptides (ViraFEST assay). In the ViraFEST assay, peptide-pool expansion preceded TCR sequencing of expanded clonotypes. The Oncomine TCR Beta short-read assay sequenced DNA from cultured CD4+ T cells. In this case, cultured CD4+ T cells provided the extracted genomic DNA. TCRdb re-called the PCR reads with MiXCR, one entry per CDR3 protein. The sample lists some 13,000 distinct CDR3 sequences; less than 75% were seen once.

The gene calls are TRBV15 and TRBJ2-5; D not certain. Sample: CD4+ T cells from blood, cultured in vitro. The receptor's source is a human donor who had recovered from COVID-19. CDR3 in amino acids: CATSRVIKETQYF. CDR3 DNA: TGTGCCACCAGCAGAGTGATAAAAGAGACCCAGTACTTC.